The rows below give T cell receptor beta chains drawn from one sample of a study of T cell repertoires in cytomegalovirus infection. TCRdb ran MiXCR on the reads and lists one entry per CDR3 protein. The sample has some 300,000 distinct CDR3 sequences; around 10% are singletons. Sequencing was done on a sample of PBMCs. The receptor source for this set is a human donor in good health (CMV status not recorded). Some clones in this sample may be carry-over from other donors' samples. The CDR3 runs from the conserved cysteine through the conserved F or W. A D gene is named only where the DNA matches it firmly. Rows give clone size only sometimes, using once, few, many, or a class for an expanded clone.

d_gene	v_gene	j_gene	abundance	CDR3nt	CDR3aa
TRBD1	TRBV11-2	TRBJ2-1	.	TGTGCCAGCAGCTTAGTCGGACAGGGTGGTAATGAGCAGTTCTTC	CASSLVGQGGNEQFF
.	TRBV28	TRBJ1-2	many	TGTGCCAGCTCCCTGAGTCCTAACTATGGCTACACCTTC	CASSLSPNYGYTF
.	TRBV12-3/TRBV12-4	TRBJ2-1	many	TGTGCCAGGTCCCCGGGGGGCTGGTTACCGAGCTCCTACAATGAGCAGTTCTTC	CARSPGGWLPSSYNEQFF
.	TRBV12-3/TRBV12-4	TRBJ2-1	many	TGTGCCAGCAGTCGCCGGGACACAGTTCAGGGTGAGCAGTTCTTC	CASSRRDTVQGEQFF
.	TRBV10-2	TRBJ2-3	once	TGCGCCAGCAGTGAGTTGCGGGCACTTAGTTCGCAGTATTTT	CASSELRALSSQYF
.	TRBV2	TRBJ2-2	few	TGTGCCAGCAGTGATAACGGGGGCACCGGGGAGCTGTTTTTT	CASSDNGGTGELFF
TRBD2	TRBV29-1	TRBJ2-1	few	TGCAGCGTTGGAGGGGCCGGGACTAGCGGGGTCAATGAGCAGTTCTTC	CSVGGAGTSGVNEQFF
.	TRBV28	TRBJ2-1	many	TGTGCCAGCAAACAGGGAGACAACAATGAGCAGTTCTTC	CASKQGDNNEQFF
.	TRBV20-1	TRBJ2-5	many	TGCAGTGCTGAACGACAGGGAGGTCAAGAGACCCAGTACTTC	CSAERQGGQETQYF
TRBD1	TRBV6-6	TRBJ2-5	.	TGTGCCAGCACAGGACAGGGCACACCCTACCAAGAGACCCAGTACTTC	CASTGQGTPYQETQYF
.	TRBV7-6	TRBJ2-1	many	TGTGCCAGCAGCTTAGAAATGGTGGAACTCAATGAGCAGTTCTTC	CASSLEMVELNEQFF
.	TRBV10-2	TRBJ2-7	.	TGCGCCAGCGGCGGACAGTTTCTCGTCGAGCAGTACTTC	CASGGQFLVEQYF
TRBD1	TRBV6-2/TRBV6-3	TRBJ1-5	many	TGTGCCAGCAGTTACCCGGGACAGGGTAGTATCGGCAATCAGCCCCAGCATTTT	CASSYPGQGSIGNQPQHF
TRBD1	TRBV5-1	TRBJ1-1	many	TGCGCCAGCAGCTGGGGACAGGGTTTGACTGAAGCTTTCTTT	CASSWGQGLTEAFF
.	TRBV5-1	TRBJ1-5	few	TGCGCCAGCAGCCCAACGGGACTTTACAATCAGCCCCAGCATTTT	CASSPTGLYNQPQHF
.	TRBV29-1	TRBJ1-5	.	TGCAGCGTCCGACTGGACTTTGATCAGCCCCAGCATTTT	CSVRLDFDQPQHF
TRBD1	TRBV7-8	TRBJ1-1	many	TGTGCCAGCAGCTTAGCCGACAGGGGCTCCACTGAAGCTTTCTTT	CASSLADRGSTEAFF
.	TRBV12-3/TRBV12-4	TRBJ2-2	many	TGTGCCACCCAATTTGCCGGGGAGCTGTTTTTT	CATQFAGELFF
.	TRBV5-6	TRBJ1-1	.	TGTGCCAGCAGCTTGAGGAGAATTATCACTGAAGCTTTCTTT	CASSLRRIITEAFF
TRBD1	TRBV7-2	TRBJ1-5	many	TGTGCCAGCAGCACCGACAGGGGGGGAATGGGACAGCCCCAGCATTTT	CASSTDRGGMGQPQHF
.	TRBV20-1	TRBJ2-7	.	TGCAGTGCCCCACGTGGGGGCGTCACCTACGAGCAGTACTTC	CSAPRGGVTYEQYF
TRBD1	TRBV4-1	TRBJ1-5	many	TGCGCCAGCAGCCAAGATTTGGACAGGGGGCAAAGCGGCAATCAGCCCCAGCATTTT	CASSQDLDRGQSGNQPQHF
TRBD2	TRBV5-4	TRBJ2-5	few	TGTGCCAGCAGCTTGCTAGCGGGGCGACAAGAGACCCAGTACTTC	CASSLLAGRQETQYF
.	TRBV6-5	TRBJ2-3	many	TGTGCCAGCAGTTTTGATCCGAGAGATACGCAGTATTTT	CASSFDPRDTQYF
TRBD1	TRBV20-1	TRBJ1-1	many	TGCAGTGCTAGAGTTCCTCAGGGGGCCACGAACACTGAAGCTTTCTTT	CSARVPQGATNTEAFF
TRBD1	TRBV2	TRBJ1-1	.	TGTGCCAGCAGTGTTTTGGCAGGGGGAAACACTGAAGCTTTCTTT	CASSVLAGGNTEAFF
.	TRBV12-3/TRBV12-4	TRBJ2-7	.	TGTGCCAGCAGTTTGGCAGGCGGAACAAGCTACGAGCAGTACTTC	CASSLAGGTSYEQYF
TRBD1	TRBV28	TRBJ2-4	many	TGTGCCAGCAGTTTAAGTTCACAGGGGGCGCTTAACGGCATTCAGTACTTC	CASSLSSQGALNGIQYF
TRBD2	TRBV12-3/TRBV12-4	TRBJ2-7	many	TGTGCCAGCAGTCCAACCGGGACTAGCGGACTCTACGAGCAGTACTTC	CASSPTGTSGLYEQYF
TRBD1	TRBV20-1	TRBJ1-2	few	TGCAGTGCTAGCCCTCGGACAGGGGGAAATCATGGCTACACCTTC	CSASPRTGGNHGYTF
.	TRBV7-9	TRBJ1-1	.	TGTGCCAGCAGCTTAGCTCTACAGCCAAACACTGAAGCTTTCTTT	CASSLALQPNTEAFF
.	TRBV24-1	TRBJ2-3	many	TGTGCCACCAGTGACCGCGGACTCCACGGAGATACGCAGTATTTT	CATSDRGLHGDTQYF
.	TRBV6-5	TRBJ2-5	many	TGTGCCAGCAGTTACTCGGGGGGAAGCTCCCAAGAGACCCAGTACTTC	CASSYSGGSSQETQYF
.	TRBV3-1	TRBJ1-2	.	TGTGCCAGCAGCCCGGACAGATCCTATGGCTACACCTTC	CASSPDRSYGYTF
.	TRBV7-8	TRBJ2-7	many	TGTGCCAGCAGCTTACAGGGTTTCTCCTACGAGCAGTACTTC	CASSLQGFSYEQYF
TRBD1	TRBV7-9	TRBJ1-1	many	TGTGCCAGCAGCCTGTGGGTGACAGGGGAACGTGAAGCTTTCTTT	CASSLWVTGEREAFF
.	TRBV9	TRBJ2-5	many	TGTGCCAGCAGCTCGTACGAAAGTGGAGAGACCCAGTACTTC	CASSSYESGETQYF
.	TRBV5-1	TRBJ2-2	many	TGCGCCAGCTCTAAAGAAGCACGAACCGGGGAGCTGTTTTTT	CASSKEARTGELFF
TRBD2	TRBV20-1	TRBJ2-3	once	TGCAGTGCTTCAGGACTAGCGGGGGGGGGTAGAGATACGCAGTATTTT	CSASGLAGGGRDTQYF
.	TRBV28	TRBJ1-1	many	TGTGCCAGCAGCCCCGGGAAGGGAATGAACACTGAAGCTTTCTTT	CASSPGKGMNTEAFF
.	TRBV2	TRBJ2-2	.	TGTGCCAGCATCGGCCCAAGGAACACCGGGGAGCTGTTTTTT	CASIGPRNTGELFF
.	TRBV18	TRBJ1-1	few	TGTGCCAGCTCACCAGCGGAGAACACTGAAGCTTTCTTT	CASSPAENTEAFF